Below, 7 T cell receptor beta chains from the same sample are listed, as sequenced in a study of human T cells and chemical hapten exposure. The time point denotes: patch test 3, about 24 weeks after DPC sensitization. As for treatment: therapeutic diphenylcyclopropenone sensitization with weekly scalp DPC. TCRdb fed the RACE reads into MiXCR, producing one record per CDR3 protein. The table includes more than 95,000 distinct CDR3 sequences, 25% to 35% detected once. Sequenced material: whole blood, taken in connection with sensitization to the hapten diphenylcyclopropenone (DPC). Receptors originate from a man aged 40-49 years with alopecia areata. Some clones in this sample may be carry-over from other donors' samples.

This clonotype was observed a handful of times. The rearrangement uses TRBV4-1 and TRBJ2-3; the D is unclear. Trimming took 0 bases from V and 0 from J, leaving 7 bases between them. The CDR3 is made up of 15 amino acids. Looked up from germline, CDR1 is MGHRA and CDR2 is YSYEKL. This chain's CDR3 is CASSQDAGSTDTQYF. CDR3 coding DNA: TGCGCCAGCAGCCAAGATGCAGGAAGCACAGATACGCAGTATTTT.

The chain links TRBV11-3 to TRBJ2-2; 7 bases agree with TRBD2. The CDR3 sequence is 13 residues long. In germline, CDR1 is SGHNT, CDR2 YENEEA. Germline trimming cut 6 bases from V and 5 bases from J; bases unmatched to any gene: 3. CDR3 in amino acids: CASSHSGTGELFF. Here the CDR3 DNA reads TGTGCCAGCAGTCATAGCGGGACCGGGGAGCTGTTTTTT.

The V call is TRBV5-5, the J call TRBJ2-5, with D perhaps TRBD1 or TRBD2 (5 bases each). The CDR3 runs to 13 residues. The germline V and J ends were trimmed by 5 bases and 5 bases, with 13 bases remaining between them. CDR1 SGHKS and CDR2 YYEKEE come from the germline V gene (reference sequence). Here the CDR3 DNA reads TGTGCCAGCAGTCGGGGCTCGGGGGAGACCCAGTACTTC. Encoded protein: CASSRGSGETQYF.

In this sample, this clonotype turned up a few times. This chain joins TRBV20-1 and TRBJ2-3; a weak D match, TRBD2 (5 bases). V dropped 1 base and J dropped 4 bases, with 12 bases sitting between them. This CDR3 spans 14 amino acids. From germline, CDR1 is DFQATT and CDR2 SNEGSKA (reference sequence). This CDR3 reads CSARVSGSADTQYF. For the CDR3, the DNA is TGCAGTGCTAGAGTATCGGGGAGCGCAGATACGCAGTATTTT.

The V gene is TRBV12-3 or TRBV12-4, the J gene TRBJ2-7, with D perhaps matching TRBD1 (5 bases). V gave up 1 base and J gave up 1 base, with 8 bases separating them. CDR3 size: 14 residues. For the CDR3, the DNA is TGTGCCAGCAGTTTAGGGCAGGGATCCTACGAGCAGTACTTC. This encodes CASSLGQGSYEQYF.

This clonotype was found a few times. V gene TRBV13 combines with J gene TRBJ1-4; 8 bases fit TRBD1. CDR3 length equals 17 residues. V dropped 5 bases and J dropped 0; count of bases not matched to a gene: 8. Germline CDR1 is PRHDT and CDR2 is FYEKMQ (reference sequence). The CDR3, as DNA: TGTGCCAGCAGCCCTCGGACAGGGTTGGCAACTAATGAAAAACTGTTTTTT. Residues: CASSPRTGLATNEKLFF.

The rearrangement uses TRBV19 and TRBJ2-3; 7 nucleotides agree with TRBD1. Germline V gene sequence: CDR1 LNHDA, CDR2 SQIVND (reference sequence). V shed 7 bases and J 0 bases; nucleotides not matched to a gene: 4. The CDR3 extends over 14 amino acids. This CDR3 is CASMRTGSTDTQYF. CDR3 DNA sequence: TGTGCCAGTATGAGGACAGGTAGCACAGATACGCAGTATTTT.